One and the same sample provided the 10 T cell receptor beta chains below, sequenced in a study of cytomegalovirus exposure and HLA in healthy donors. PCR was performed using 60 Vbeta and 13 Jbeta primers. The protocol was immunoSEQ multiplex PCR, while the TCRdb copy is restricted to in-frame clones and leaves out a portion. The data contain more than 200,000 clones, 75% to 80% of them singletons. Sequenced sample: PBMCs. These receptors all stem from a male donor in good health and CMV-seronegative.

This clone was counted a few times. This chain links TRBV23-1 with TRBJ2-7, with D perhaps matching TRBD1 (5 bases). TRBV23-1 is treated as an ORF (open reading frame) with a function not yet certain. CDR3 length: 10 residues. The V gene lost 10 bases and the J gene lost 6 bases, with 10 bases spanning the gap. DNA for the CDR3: TGCGCCATCGGACACGGCGAGCAGTACTTC. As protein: CAIGHGEQYF.

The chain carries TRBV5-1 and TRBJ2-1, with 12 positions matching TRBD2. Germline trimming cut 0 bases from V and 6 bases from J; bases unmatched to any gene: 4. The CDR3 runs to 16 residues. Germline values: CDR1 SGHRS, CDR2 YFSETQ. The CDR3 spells CASSLGLAGEGNEQFF. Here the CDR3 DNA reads TGCGCCAGCAGCTTGGGACTAGCGGGAGAAGGCAATGAGCAGTTCTTC.

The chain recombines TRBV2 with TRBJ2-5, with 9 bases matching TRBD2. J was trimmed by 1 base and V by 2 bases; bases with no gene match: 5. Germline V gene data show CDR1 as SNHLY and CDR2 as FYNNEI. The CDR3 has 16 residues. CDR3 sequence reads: CASSERGRGGQETQYF. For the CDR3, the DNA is TGTGCCAGCAGTGAAAGGGGGCGGGGGGGCCAAGAGACCCAGTACTTC.

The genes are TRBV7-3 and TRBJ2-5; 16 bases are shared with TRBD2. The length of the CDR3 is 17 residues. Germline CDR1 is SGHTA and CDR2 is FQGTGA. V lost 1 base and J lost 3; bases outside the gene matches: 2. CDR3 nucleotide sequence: TGTGCCAGCAGCTTAATTGGGACTAGCGGGAGGGAAGAGACCCAGTACTTC. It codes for CASSLIGTSGREETQYF.

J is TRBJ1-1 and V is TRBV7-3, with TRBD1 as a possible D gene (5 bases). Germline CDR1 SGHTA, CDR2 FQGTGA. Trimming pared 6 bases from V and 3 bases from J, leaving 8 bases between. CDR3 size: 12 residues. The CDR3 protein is CASSIGDTEAFF. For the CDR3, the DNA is TGTGCCAGCAGTATAGGGGACACTGAAGCTTTCTTT.

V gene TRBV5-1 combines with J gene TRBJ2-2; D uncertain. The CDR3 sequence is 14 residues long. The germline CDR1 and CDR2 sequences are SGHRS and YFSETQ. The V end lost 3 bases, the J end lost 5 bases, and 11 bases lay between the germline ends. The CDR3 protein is CASSSTPETGELFF. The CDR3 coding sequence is TGCGCCAGCAGCTCGACCCCGGAGACCGGGGAGCTGTTTTTT.

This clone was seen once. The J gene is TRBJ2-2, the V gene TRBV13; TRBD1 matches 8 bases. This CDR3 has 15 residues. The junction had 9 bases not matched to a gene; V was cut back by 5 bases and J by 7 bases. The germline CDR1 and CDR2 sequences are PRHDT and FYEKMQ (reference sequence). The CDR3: CASSGGQGWVGELFF. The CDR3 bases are TGTGCCAGCAGCGGCGGACAGGGATGGGTCGGGGAGCTGTTTTTT.

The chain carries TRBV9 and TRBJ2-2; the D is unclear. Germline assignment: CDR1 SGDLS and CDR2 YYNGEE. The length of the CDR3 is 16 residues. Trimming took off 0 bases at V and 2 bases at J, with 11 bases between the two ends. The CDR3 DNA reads TGTGCCAGCAGCGTAGAGATAGACATCAACACCGGGGAGCTGTTTTTT. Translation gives CASSVEIDINTGELFF.

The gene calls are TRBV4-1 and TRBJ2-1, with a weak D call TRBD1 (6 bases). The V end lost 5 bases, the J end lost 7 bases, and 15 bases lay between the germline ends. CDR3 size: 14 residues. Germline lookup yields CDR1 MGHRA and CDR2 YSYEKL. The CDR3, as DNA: TGCGCCAGCAGCTCACCGGCAGGGGAGAATGAGCAGTTCTTC. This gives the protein CASSSPAGENEQFF.

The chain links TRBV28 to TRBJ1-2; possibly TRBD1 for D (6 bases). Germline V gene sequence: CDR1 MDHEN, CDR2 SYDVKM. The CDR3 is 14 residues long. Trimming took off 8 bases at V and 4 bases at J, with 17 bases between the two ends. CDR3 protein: CASRKPGAGYGYTF. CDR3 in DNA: TGTGCCAGCCGAAAGCCAGGGGCAGGCTATGGCTACACCTTC.